The 10 T cell receptor beta chains below were found in one sample sequenced in a study of molecular identifiers for immune sequencing clone quantification. TCRdb independently ran MiXCR on the PCR reads; one entry per CDR3 protein. The sample lists about 640,000 distinct CDR3 sequences; 20% were seen once. The source material was naive CD8+ T cells from blood, with Jurkat cell RNA spiked in. Subset described: FACS-sorted CD8+CD4-CCR7+CD45RA+ naive T cells. These receptors originate from a human donor in good health. Some libraries in this study had Jurkat cell RNA spiked in.

This clonotype has only a few counts. The CDR3 loop reads CASSQDWVAGPGGEQFF. The CDR3 nucleotides read TGTGCCAGCAGCCAAGATTGGGTAGCGGGGCCGGGGGGCGAGCAGTTCTTC. The V call is TRBV3-1, the J call TRBJ2-1; TRBD2 matches 8 bases. The CDR3 has 17 amino acids. V trimming: 0 bases; J trimming: 10 bases; junction bases outside the gene matches: 14. Germline V lookup: CDR1 LGHDT, CDR2 YNNKEL (reference sequence).

As regards this clonotype: Since a much larger clone is just one base distant, this may be a read error. The J gene is TRBJ1-2, the V gene TRBV2; 8 bases are shared with TRBD1. Germline V CDR1 and CDR2: SNHLY, FYNNEI. V was pared by 6 bases and J by 6 bases, with 9 bases of the junction left unmatched. The CDR3 has 14 amino acids. The CDR3 loop is CASSLTDRADGYTF. CDR3 nucleotide sequence: TGTGCCAGCAGCCTTACGGACAGGGCGGATGGCTACACCTTC.

This clonotype was seen many times. The chain couples TRBV7-2 to TRBJ2-3; 11 bases match TRBD2. The CDR3 runs to 14 residues. Germline V CDR1 and CDR2: SGHTA, FQGNSA. Germline trimming cut 5 bases from V and 5 bases from J; bases unmatched to any gene: 3. CDR3 sequence: CASSPGLAGDTQYF. For the CDR3, the DNA is TGTGCCAGCAGCCCAGGACTAGCGGGAGATACGCAGTATTTT.

This clonotype was observed at least ten times. V usage is TRBV7-6 and J usage is TRBJ2-3, with no clear D. Germline V gives CDR1 SGHVS, CDR2 FNYEAQ. The CDR3 contains 14 residues. Trimming left V 1 base short and J 1 base short, with 6 bases between. CDR3 in amino acids: CASSLVSGTDTQYF. The CDR3 bases are TGTGCCAGCAGCTTAGTTTCCGGCACAGATACGCAGTATTTT.

A remark on this clonotype: This may arise from a read error, as a much more abundant clone is one base away. V and J are TRBV25-1 and TRBJ2-3; 10 bases fit TRBD1. Germline CDR1 reads MGHDK; CDR2 reads SYGVNS. V lost 11 bases, J lost 3 bases, and 11 bases stayed unmatched. The CDR3 has 15 residues. The CDR3 DNA sequence: TGTGCCGGCACGGACAGGGGGTTTAAGACAGATACGCAGTATTTT. Its protein product is CAGTDRGFKTDTQYF.

With respect to this clonotype: This may arise from a read error, as a much more abundant clone is one base away. The V and J genes are TRBV12-3 or TRBV12-4 and TRBJ2-1; possible D gene TRBD2, 5 bases. The CDR3 covers 13 residues. V was pared by 3 bases and J by 11 bases, with 14 bases between. Here the CDR3 DNA reads TGTGCCAGCAGTTTGAGGGATGGCGGTAAGCAGTTCTTC. Encoded protein: CASSLRDGGKQFF.

This clonotype was seen more than once but under ten times. The chain links TRBV2 to TRBJ2-2, with D hard to call. V lost 0 bases, J lost 7 bases, and 18 bases lay in between. Germline loops: CDR1 SNHLY, CDR2 FYNNEI. This CDR3 contains 17 residues. DNA for the CDR3: TGTGCCAGCAGTGAAGCTTGGAGACAACCCCTTGGCGGGGAGCTGTTTTTT. Encoded protein: CASSEAWRQPLGGELFF.

On this clonotype: Being one base from a much bigger clone, this may be a read error. CDR3 loop: CASSSGTGMHEQCF. CDR3 bases: TGTGCCAGCAGCTCCGGGACAGGGATGCACGAGCAGTGCTTC. The genes are TRBV9 and TRBJ2-1, with 9 bases identical to TRBD1. Per germline, CDR1 SGDLS and CDR2 YYNGEE. The CDR3 spans 14 residues. Supplemented by reference TRBV9 and TRBJ2-1, the full variable domain reads DSGVTQTPKHLITATGQRVTLRCSPRSGDLSVYWYQQSLDQGLQFLIQYYNGEERAKGNILERFSAQQFPDLHSELNLSSLELGDSALYFCASSSGTGMHEQCFGPGTRLTVL.

V gene TRBV6-5 combines with J gene TRBJ2-1; 11 bases align to TRBD2. J gave up 4 bases and V 6 bases, and 8 bases lay outside the gene matches. The CDR3 runs to 16 residues. Germline V gene data show CDR1 as MNHEY and CDR2 as SVGAGI. CDR3 nucleotides: TGTGCCAGCAGAACCCTACTAGCGGGAGCTTACAATGAGCAGTTCTTC. Amino acids: CASRTLLAGAYNEQFF.

The sample holds many counts of this clonotype. This sequence joins TRBV7-9 and TRBJ2-3; 7 bases match TRBD2. Per germline, CDR1 SEHNR and CDR2 FQNEAQ (reference sequence). The CDR3 sequence is 12 residues long. Losses at the gene ends were 3 bases for V and 12 bases for J; bases not matched to a gene: 6. The CDR3 here is CASSFRAGPQYF. In DNA form, the CDR3 reads TGTGCCAGCAGCTTTCGAGCGGGGCCTCAGTATTTT.